The rows below give T cell receptor beta chains drawn from one sample of a study of T cell responses to AZD1222 COVID-19 vaccine. Produced via immunoSEQ multiplex PCR; TCRdb's table is partial and in-frame only. Of some 120,000 clones listed, just over 90% are singletons. Material: peripheral blood, obtained on day 0 of AZD1222 vaccination. Source of these receptors: an adult in good health. Both conserved end residues are part of each CDR3. A D gene is named only where the DNA matches it firmly. Not every row has a clone size; where given, it reads once, few, many or a size class.

J	D	size	length	V	CDR3	DNA
TRBJ2-7	TRBD1	NA	13	TRBV30	CAWSPWDSLEQYF	TGTGCCTGGTCACCTTGGGACAGCCTCGAGCAGTACTTC
TRBJ1-3	TRBD1	NA	16	TRBV18	CASSPGQGAYGNTIYF	TGTGCCAGCTCACCTGGACAGGGGGCATATGGAAACACCATATATTTT
TRBJ1-2	TRBD1	NA	14	TRBV6-5	CASRKGQGGYGYTF	TGTGCCAGCAGAAAAGGACAGGGTGGCTATGGCTACACCTTC
TRBJ2-1	TRBD1	NA	16	TRBV24-1	CATSDHTGGSYNEQFF	TGTGCCACCAGTGATCATACAGGGGGCTCCTACAATGAGCAGTTCTTC
TRBJ2-1	NA	NA	14	TRBV7-3	CASSPRAGWDEQFF	TGTGCCAGCAGCCCCCGAGCAGGGTGGGATGAGCAGTTCTTC
TRBJ2-5	NA	NA	15	TRBV15	CATSRDMGGLETQYF	TGTGCCACCAGCAGAGATATGGGGGGCTTGGAGACCCAGTACTTC
TRBJ2-7	TRBD1	NA	14	TRBV28	CASSIPGQLYEQYF	TGTGCCAGCAGCATTCCGGGACAGCTCTACGAGCAGTACTTC
TRBJ2-7	TRBD1	few	10	TRBV20-1	CSAEGTAKYF	TGCAGTGCTGAAGGGACAGCGAAGTACTTC
TRBJ2-5	NA	NA	15	TRBV28	CASTPWGGYQETQYF	TGTGCCAGCACCCCATGGGGAGGATACCAAGAGACCCAGTACTTC
TRBJ2-2	NA	NA	13	TRBV25-1	CASSGDNTGELFF	TGTGCCAGCAGTGGAGATAACACCGGGGAGCTGTTTTTT
TRBJ1-5	NA	NA	16	TRBV7-2	CASSLGFVAGNQPQHF	TGTGCCAGCAGCTTAGGCTTCGTCGCAGGCAATCAGCCCCAGCATTTT
TRBJ1-2	NA	NA	14	TRBV18	CASSPPALFYGYTF	TGTGCCAGCTCACCACCGGCCCTCTTCTATGGCTACACCTTC
TRBJ1-5	TRBD1	once	16	TRBV28	CASSPGTGALGQPQHF	TGTGCCAGCAGTCCGGGGACAGGCGCCTTAGGTCAGCCCCAGCATTTT
TRBJ2-3	TRBD2	NA	17	TRBV9	CASSERGLAGGQDTQYF	TGTGCCAGCAGCGAGAGGGGACTAGCGGGAGGACAAGATACGCAGTATTTT
TRBJ1-2	NA	NA	15	TRBV28	CASSLIAHSSYGYTF	TGTGCCAGCAGTTTAATCGCCCACAGTAGCTATGGCTACACCTTC
TRBJ1-2	TRBD1	NA	14	TRBV9	CASSVEDRSYGYTF	TGTGCCAGCAGCGTAGAGGACAGGAGCTATGGCTACACCTTC
TRBJ1-1	NA	NA	15	TRBV4-3	CASSQQRALNTEAFF	TGCGCCAGCAGCCAACAACGGGCACTGAACACTGAAGCTTTCTTT
TRBJ2-1	NA	NA	15	TRBV27	CASYGLAGAVNEQFF	TGTGCCAGCTATGGGCTGGCAGGGGCGGTCAATGAGCAGTTCTTC
TRBJ2-2	NA	NA	15	TRBV4-3	CASSQDFASPGELFF	TGCGCCAGCAGCCAAGATTTCGCCTCCCCCGGGGAGCTGTTTTTT
TRBJ2-7	TRBD1	once	15	TRBV7-2	CASSPTSGTGGWQYF	TGTGCCAGCAGCCCGACATCCGGGACAGGGGGCTGGCAGTACTTC
TRBJ2-3	NA	once	15	TRBV5-8	CASSFHDWFSDTQYF	TGTGCCAGCAGTTTTCACGACTGGTTCTCAGATACGCAGTATTTT
TRBJ1-1	NA	NA	15	TRBV24-1	CATSDSRTGNTEAFF	TGTGCCACCAGTGATTCAAGGACGGGAAACACTGAAGCTTTCTTT
TRBJ2-7	TRBD1	NA	15	TRBV30	CAWRVAQGVEYEQYF	TGTGCCTGGAGGGTCGCGCAGGGGGTTGAATACGAGCAGTACTTC
TRBJ2-7	TRBD1	NA	17	TRBV27	CASTTRTGGAITYEQYF	TGTGCCAGCACCACTCGGACAGGGGGCGCGATAACCTACGAGCAGTACTTC
TRBJ2-3	NA	once	16	TRBV19	CASSPGGGGGTDTQYF	TGTGCCAGTAGTCCCGGAGGGGGGGGAGGCACAGATACGCAGTATTTT
TRBJ1-1	NA	NA	15	TRBV28	CASTQSGGLNTEAFF	TGTGCCAGCACCCAATCGGGAGGCCTGAACACTGAAGCTTTCTTT
TRBJ2-7	NA	NA	14	TRBV19	CASSTGLGPYEQYF	TGTGCCAGTAGTACCGGTCTAGGCCCCTACGAGCAGTACTTC
TRBJ1-4	NA	NA	14	TRBV2	CASTRNSPNEKLFF	TGTGCCAGCACCCGCAACAGCCCTAATGAAAAACTGTTTTTT
TRBJ1-1	NA	once	11	TRBV18	CASSRTDEAFF	TGTGCCAGCTCACGGACGGATGAAGCTTTCTTT
TRBJ2-7	NA	NA	14	TRBV5-1	CASSSGLSSYEQYF	TGCGCCAGCAGCTCCGGGCTCAGCTCCTACGAGCAGTACTTC
TRBJ1-2	NA	NA	13	TRBV4-1	CASSQVGGLGYTF	TGCGCCAGCAGCCAAGTTGGGGGTCTTGGCTACACCTTC
TRBJ2-6	NA	NA	13	TRBV10-1	CASSESGANVLTF	TGCGCCAGCAGTGAGTCCGGGGCCAACGTCCTGACTTTC
TRBJ2-1	NA	NA	16	TRBV9	CASSPQVRRDKNEQFF	TGTGCCAGCAGCCCCCAAGTCAGGCGGGACAAGAATGAGCAGTTCTTC